Presented here are 30 T cell receptor beta chains from one specimen sequenced in a study of neoadjuvant anti-PD-1 for oral cavity cancer. The data were produced by immunoSEQ multiplex PCR, yet TCRdb's version contains in-frame clones alone and is incomplete. Of thousands of clones in the sample, over 35% were seen once. The sequencing here drew on tumor tissue, taken before nivolumab (anti-PD-1) treatment. The receptors were sampled from a person between 40 and 85 years old with oral cavity squamous cell carcinoma.

This clone was seen just once. The J gene is TRBJ2-3, the V gene TRBV7-3; 11 positions agree with TRBD2. Germline V CDR1 and CDR2: SGHTA, FQGTGA. V was pared by 1 base and J by 9 bases, with 3 bases of the junction left unmatched. The CDR3 is 14 amino acids. CDR3 loop: CASSLKVAGGTQYF. As DNA, the CDR3 is TGTGCCAGCAGCTTAAAGGTAGCGGGGGGGACGCAGTATTTT.

The chain combines TRBV5-1 with TRBJ1-1; TRBD1 might be the D (6 bases). The CDR3 is 14 amino acids. Trimming shortened V by 1 base and J by 2 bases, and 9 bases separated the two germline ends. Per the germline V gene, CDR1 is SGHRS and CDR2 is YFSETQ. The CDR3 here is CASSLTGTNTEAFF. DNA of the CDR3: TGCGCCAGCAGCTTGACAGGGACTAACACTGAAGCTTTCTTT.

In this sample, this clone turned up a few times. The chain recombines TRBV11-3 with TRBJ2-3; 10 bases are shared with TRBD2. V was clipped by 5 bases and J by 3 bases; unmatched bases: 11. CDR3 length equals 17 residues. Per germline, CDR1 SGHNT and CDR2 YENEEA. The CDR3 bases are TGTGCCAGCAGCAATCCTTCTAGCGGGGGCATGACAGATACGCAGTATTTT. It encodes CASSNPSSGGMTDTQYF.

This clone was seen more than once but under ten times. V and J are TRBV7-8 and TRBJ2-2; maybe TRBD2 (7 bases). The ends were cut back, 0 bases at V and 5 bases at J, with 13 bases in the middle. The germline V gene encodes CDR1 SGHVS and CDR2 FQNEAQ. The CDR3 spans 16 residues. For the CDR3, the DNA is TGTGCCAGCAGCTTAGCGGGGGGGCGCGGGACCGGGGAGCTGTTTTTT. Its protein product is CASSLAGGRGTGELFF.

This clone was picked up a small number of times. The V call is TRBV2, the J call TRBJ1-1, with 9 positions matching TRBD1. This CDR3 spans 13 amino acids. Germline CDR1 SNHLY, CDR2 FYNNEI. Trimming removed 6 bases from V and 5 bases from J; junction bases left unmatched: 4. The CDR3 nucleotides read TGTGCCAGCAGACAGGGGGCCCGGACTGAAGCTTTCTTT. It encodes CASRQGARTEAFF. The full variable domain, completed using reference TRBV2 and TRBJ1-1, is EPEVTQTPSHQVTQMGQEVILRCVPISNHLYFYWYRQILGQKVEFLVSFYNNEISEKSEIFDDQFSVERPDGSNFTLKIRSTKLEDSAMYFCASRQGARTEAFFGQGTRLTVV.

This clone is labeled as medium-sized. The V gene is TRBV28, the J gene TRBJ1-4, with a weak D call TRBD1 (6 bases). V was trimmed by 3 bases and J by 4 bases, leaving 15 bases between them. CDR3 length: 16 residues. CDR1 is MDHEN, CDR2 SYDVKM, per germline. CDR3 region: CASSFSGGRVNEKLFF. In DNA, the CDR3 is TGTGCCAGCAGTTTTTCCGGGGGGCGGGTTAATGAAAAACTGTTTTTT.

The table lists this clone with a few counts. The chain employs TRBV6-6 and TRBJ1-4; weak D call: TRBD1 (5 bases). V was shortened by 6 bases and J by 8 bases, with 19 bases between the two germline ends. This CDR3 has 15 residues. Germline assignment: CDR1 MNHNY and CDR2 SVGAGI (reference sequence). The chain's CDR3 is CASSPVTNRGEKLFF. CDR3 sequence (DNA): TGTGCCAGCAGCCCAGTGACAAACCGGGGGGAAAAACTGTTTTTT.

The chain couples TRBV6-5 to TRBJ2-2; 9 nucleotides agree with TRBD1. The CDR3 extends over 13 amino acids. Germline V lookup: CDR1 MNHEY, CDR2 SVGAGI. The V segment lost 10 bases and the J segment 7 bases; nucleotides outside the gene matches: 7. The CDR3 DNA reads TGTGCCACCAGGACAGGGGAAAACGGGGAGCTGTTTTTT. It yields the protein CATRTGENGELFF.

The V gene is TRBV6-5, the J gene TRBJ1-2, with unresolved D. Germline loops: CDR1 MNHEY, CDR2 SVGAGI. This CDR3 comprises 15 residues. V was cut by 6 bases and J by 4 bases, with 18 bases left in between. CDR3 nucleotides: TGTGCCAGCAGACTCTCCCCGGGCGGATCCTATGGCTACACCTTC. Translating gives CASRLSPGGSYGYTF.

Relative to its sample, this clone is medium-sized. The genes are TRBV28 and TRBJ2-1, with TRBD1 as a possible D gene (5 bases). In germline, CDR1 is MDHEN, CDR2 SYDVKM. The V end was cut by 6 bases, the J end by 6 bases, with 15 bases between. This CDR3 comprises 14 residues. The chain's CDR3 is CASRTGYGSNEQFF. CDR3 nucleotide sequence: TGTGCCAGCAGAACAGGCTATGGTAGCAATGAGCAGTTCTTC.

This clone rates as medium-sized. The chain recombines TRBV9 with TRBJ2-3, with 14 nucleotides matching TRBD2. Germline V CDR1 and CDR2: SGDLS, YYNGEE. J gave up 3 bases and V 0 bases, and 3 bases lay outside the gene matches. This CDR3 is built from 17 residues. CDR3 DNA sequence: TGTGCCAGCAGCGTAGCGACTAGCGGGGGGGCGACAGATACGCAGTATTTT. It codes for CASSVATSGGATDTQYF.

The genes are TRBV28 and TRBJ1-1; D gene ambiguous. Per germline, CDR1 MDHEN and CDR2 SYDVKM. CDR3 length equals 14 residues. V lost 3 bases and J lost 4, with 12 bases in between. The CDR3 loop reads CASSFGRGFTEAFF. CDR3 DNA sequence: TGTGCCAGCAGTTTTGGACGAGGGTTCACTGAAGCTTTCTTT.

The V call is TRBV7-6, the J call TRBJ1-1, with no clear D. V was trimmed by 3 bases and J by 3 bases, leaving 11 bases between them. The CDR3 is 14 residues long. Germline CDR1 SGHVS, CDR2 FNYEAQ. CDR3 loop: CASSLAGKDTEAFF. Here the CDR3 DNA reads TGTGCCAGCAGCTTGGCCGGGAAGGACACTGAAGCTTTCTTT.

This clone ranks as medium-sized. This sequence joins TRBV7-8 and TRBJ1-5, with no clear D. There are 15 residues in the CDR3. Germline assignment: CDR1 SGHVS and CDR2 FQNEAQ. V was pared by 1 base and J by 2 bases, with 9 bases between. The CDR3 coding sequence is TGTGCCAGCAGCTTAGTTAACAGTGGCAATCAGCCCCAGCATTTT. This sequence encodes CASSLVNSGNQPQHF.

V usage is TRBV5-6 and J usage is TRBJ2-2; 7 bases agree with TRBD1. Germline V gives CDR1 SGHDT, CDR2 YYEEEE. This CDR3 spans 15 amino acids. The ends lost 4 bases at V and 5 bases at J; junction bases unmatched: 8. CDR3 residues: CASSTQGIKTGELFF. CDR3 nucleotide sequence: TGTGCCAGCAGCACACAGGGGATTAAGACCGGGGAGCTGTTTTTT.

The V call is TRBV19, the J call TRBJ1-5, with D hard to call. Trimming took 0 bases from V and 0 from J, leaving 12 bases between them. The length of the CDR3 is 17 residues. CDR1 and CDR2 (germline): LNHDA, SQIVND (reference sequence). CDR3 coding DNA: TGTGCCAGTAGTATAGATCCCCAGCTCAATAGCAATCAGCCCCAGCATTTT. This encodes CASSIDPQLNSNQPQHF.

This clone was counted a few times. The genes are TRBV2 and TRBJ2-7, with 10 bases that match TRBD1. The CDR3 runs to 14 residues. V gave up 8 bases and J gave up 2 bases; unmatched junction bases: 6. Per the germline V gene, CDR1 is SNHLY and CDR2 is FYNNEI. The DNA for the CDR3 is TGTGCCAGCCTGACCGGGACAGGGGCCTACGAGCAGTACTTC. It codes for CASLTGTGAYEQYF.

The CDR3 coding sequence is TGTGCCAGCAGCTTGCTCGACAGGGTGGGGGTTATGAACACTGAAGCTTTCTTT. Encoded protein: CASSLLDRVGVMNTEAFF. The rearrangement links TRBV5-6 to TRBJ1-1; 7 bases are shared with TRBD1. Germline CDR1 SGHDT, CDR2 YYEEEE. This CDR3 contains 18 residues. J lost 0 bases, V lost 1 base, and 12 bases had no gene match.

This clone occurred a few times. V is TRBV5-1 and J is TRBJ2-5, with TRBD1 as a possible D gene (6 bases). V was cut by 6 bases and J by 5 bases, with 14 bases left in between. The CDR3 runs to 13 residues. Germline V CDR1 and CDR2: SGHRS, YFSETQ. CDR3 bases: TGCGCCAGCACCGCCGGTAGGGGGGAGACCCAGTACTTC. Amino acids: CASTAGRGETQYF.

The rearrangement links TRBV5-1 to TRBJ1-4; possible D gene TRBD1, 5 bases. Per the germline V gene, CDR1 is SGHRS and CDR2 is YFSETQ. CDR3 length equals 15 residues. The V end was cut by 0 bases, the J end by 6 bases, with 12 bases between. This CDR3 reads CASSLVGGTYEKLFF. For the CDR3, the DNA is TGCGCCAGCAGCTTGGTCGGCGGGACCTATGAAAAACTGTTTTTT.

The chain couples TRBV28 to TRBJ2-5, with D tentatively TRBD1 (7 bases). The CDR3 length is 13 residues. Germline V gives CDR1 MDHEN, CDR2 SYDVKM. Trimming shortened V by 5 bases and J by 5 bases, and 12 bases separated the two germline ends. The DNA of the CDR3 is TGTGCCAGCAGTACGACAGGGAGGGAGACCCAGTACTTC. Encoded protein: CASSTTGRETQYF.

This clone has more than one count but fewer than ten. The gene calls are TRBV27 and TRBJ2-7; D possibly corresponds to TRBD2 (6 bases). The CDR3 is 14 residues long. The V gene's germline CDR1 is MNHEY and CDR2 SMNVEV (reference sequence). Trimming left V 3 bases short and J 3 bases short, with 12 bases between. CDR3 coding DNA: TGTGCCAGCAGTTTCGCGGGGTCGGACTACGAGCAGTACTTC. Translating it yields CASSFAGSDYEQYF.

This chain links TRBV15 with TRBJ1-1; perhaps TRBD1 as D (6 bases). V was trimmed by 0 bases and J by 0 bases, leaving 8 bases between them. The CDR3 runs to 15 residues. Germline CDR1 LNHNV, CDR2 YYDKDF (reference sequence). CDR3 sequence reads: CATSRDRGLNTEAFF. In nucleotides, the CDR3 is TGTGCCACCAGCAGAGACAGGGGTTTGAACACTGAAGCTTTCTTT.

The chain has TRBV7-8 and TRBJ2-1, with D uncertain. The CDR3 is made up of 17 amino acids. Between the trimmed V and J ends, which lost 5 bases and 2 bases, there was a span of 19 bases. CDR1 is SGHVS, CDR2 FQNEAQ, per germline. The CDR3: CASSLGSSVGPYNEQFF. The CDR3 DNA follows: TGTGCCAGCAGCCTGGGGTCGTCAGTGGGCCCCTACAATGAGCAGTTCTTC.

The chain has TRBV15 and TRBJ1-5; D not resolved. The V gene lost 0 bases and the J gene lost 11 bases, with 11 bases spanning the gap. CDR3 length equals 13 residues. Germline V gene lookup returns CDR1 LNHNV and CDR2 YYDKDF (reference sequence). The CDR3 is CATSRDATSAQHF. The CDR3 DNA reads as TGTGCCACCAGCAGAGATGCGACCTCGGCCCAGCATTTT.

This chain joins TRBV6-1 and TRBJ1-5; possible D gene TRBD1, 5 bases. In germline, CDR1 is MNHNS, CDR2 SASEGT. This CDR3 has 15 amino acids. Trimming removed 6 bases from V and 4 bases from J, with 16 bases in between. This CDR3 reads CASRARDARNQPQHF. The CDR3 DNA is TGTGCCAGCAGAGCCCGGGACGCAAGGAATCAGCCCCAGCATTTT.

The J gene is TRBJ1-3, the V gene TRBV5-6, with D uncertain. This CDR3 has 13 residues. Germline assignment: CDR1 SGHDT and CDR2 YYEEEE. The germline V and J ends were trimmed by 2 bases and 4 bases, with 7 bases remaining between them. The CDR3 spells CASSLGRGNTIYF. The CDR3 DNA follows: TGTGCCAGCAGCTTAGGGAGGGGAAACACCATATATTTT.

This clone was observed a few times. The rearrangement uses TRBV6-9 and TRBJ2-7, with 7 bases lining up with TRBD1. The CDR3 sequence is 15 residues long. V lost 7 bases, J lost 2 bases, and 11 bases stayed unmatched. In germline, CDR1 is MNHGY, CDR2 SVAAGI. The CDR3 loop is CASKRRRDSAYEQYF. The CDR3 DNA sequence: TGTGCCAGCAAAAGGCGCCGGGACAGTGCCTACGAGCAGTACTTC.

Judged by abundance, this clone is large. This chain uses TRBV7-2 with TRBJ2-5; 7 bases map to TRBD1. The V gene's germline CDR1 is SGHTA and CDR2 FQGNSA. The CDR3 extends over 16 amino acids. Losses at the gene ends were 4 bases for V and 0 bases for J; bases not matched to a gene: 8. Here the CDR3 DNA reads TGTGCCAGCAGCTACAGGGGCAATAGATACCAAGAGACCCAGTACTTC. Translated, it gives CASSYRGNRYQETQYF. Based on the CDR3 plus reference TRBV7-2 and TRBJ2-5, the full variable domain is GAGVSQSPSNKVTEKGKDVELRCDPISGHTALYWYRQSLGQGLEFLIYFQGNSAPDKSGLPSDRFSAERTGGSVSTLTIQRTQQEDSAVYLCASSYRGNRYQETQYFGPGTRLLVL.

The genes are TRBV5-8 and TRBJ2-2; D may be TRBD1 (5 bases). Per the germline V gene, CDR1 is SGHTS and CDR2 is YDEGEE. V lost 2 bases and J lost 3, with 17 bases in between. This CDR3 is 17 amino acids long. The CDR3 region has the DNA TGTGCCAGCAGCTTCCCGACGGCAGGGTCGGACACCGGGGAGCTGTTTTTT. Its protein product is CASSFPTAGSDTGELFF.